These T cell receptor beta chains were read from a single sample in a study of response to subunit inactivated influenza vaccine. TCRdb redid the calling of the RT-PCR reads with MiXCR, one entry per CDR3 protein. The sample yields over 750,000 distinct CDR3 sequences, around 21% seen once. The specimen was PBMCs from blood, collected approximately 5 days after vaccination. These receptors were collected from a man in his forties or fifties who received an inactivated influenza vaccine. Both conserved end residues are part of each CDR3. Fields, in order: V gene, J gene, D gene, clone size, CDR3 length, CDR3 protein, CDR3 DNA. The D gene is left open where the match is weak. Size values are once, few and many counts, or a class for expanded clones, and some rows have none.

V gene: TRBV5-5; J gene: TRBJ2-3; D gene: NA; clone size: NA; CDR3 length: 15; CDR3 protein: CASSLLDGTTDTQYF; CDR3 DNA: TGTGCCAGCAGCTTGCTGGACGGTACCACAGATACGCAGTATTTT
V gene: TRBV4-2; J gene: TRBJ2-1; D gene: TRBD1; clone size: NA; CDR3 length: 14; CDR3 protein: CASSQGQHRGEQFF; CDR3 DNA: TGTGCCAGCAGCCAGGGACAGCACCGAGGTGAGCAGTTCTTC
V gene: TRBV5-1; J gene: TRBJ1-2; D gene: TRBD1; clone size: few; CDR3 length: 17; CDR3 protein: CASSPTWDRTINYGYTF; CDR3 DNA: TGCGCCAGCAGCCCGACCTGGGACAGAACAATAAACTATGGCTACACCTTC
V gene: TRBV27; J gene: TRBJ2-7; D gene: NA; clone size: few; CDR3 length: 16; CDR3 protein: CASSTDGTTITYEQYF; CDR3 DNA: TGTGCCAGCAGTACCGACGGGACGACGATTACCTACGAGCAGTACTTC
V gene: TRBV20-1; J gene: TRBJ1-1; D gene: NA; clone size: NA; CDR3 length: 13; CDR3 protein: CSAGSGLNTEAFF; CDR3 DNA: TGCAGTGCCGGAAGCGGGTTGAACACTGAAGCTTTCTTT
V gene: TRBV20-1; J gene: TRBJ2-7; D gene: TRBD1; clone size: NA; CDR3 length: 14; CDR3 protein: CSARMAGGASEQYF; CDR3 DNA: TGCAGTGCTAGGATGGCAGGGGGCGCGTCCGAGCAGTACTTC
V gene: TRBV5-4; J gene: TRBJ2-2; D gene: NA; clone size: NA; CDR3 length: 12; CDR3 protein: CASSFMGGELFF; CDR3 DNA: TGTGCCAGCAGCTTCATGGGCGGGGAGCTGTTTTTT
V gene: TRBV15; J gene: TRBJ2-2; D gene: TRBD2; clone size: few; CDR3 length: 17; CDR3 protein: CATSRDRLAENTGELFF; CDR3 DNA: TGTGCCACCAGCAGAGATCGGCTAGCGGAGAACACCGGGGAGCTGTTTTTT
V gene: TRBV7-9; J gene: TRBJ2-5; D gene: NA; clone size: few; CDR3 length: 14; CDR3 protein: CASSFRQRRETQYF; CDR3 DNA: TGTGCCAGCAGCTTCCGACAGCGACGTGAGACCCAGTACTTC
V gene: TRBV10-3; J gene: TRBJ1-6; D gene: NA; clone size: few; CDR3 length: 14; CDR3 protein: CATLQGTGNSPLHF; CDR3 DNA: TGTGCCACTTTACAGGGAACGGGAAATTCACCCCTCCACTTT
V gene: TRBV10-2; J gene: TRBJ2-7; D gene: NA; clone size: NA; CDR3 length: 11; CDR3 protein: CASSENREQYF; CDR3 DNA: TGCGCCAGCAGTGAAAACCGGGAGCAGTACTTC
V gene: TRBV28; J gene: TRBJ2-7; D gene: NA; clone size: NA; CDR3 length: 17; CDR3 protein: CASSFGRFRRPDYEQYF; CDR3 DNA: TGTGCCAGCAGTTTCGGGCGATTCCGGCGCCCAGACTACGAGCAGTACTTC
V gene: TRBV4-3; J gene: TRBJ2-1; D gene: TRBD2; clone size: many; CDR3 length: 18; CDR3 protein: CASSQEYGGGIFYNEQFF; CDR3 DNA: TGCGCCAGCAGCCAAGAATATGGCGGGGGGATATTTTACAATGAGCAGTTCTTC
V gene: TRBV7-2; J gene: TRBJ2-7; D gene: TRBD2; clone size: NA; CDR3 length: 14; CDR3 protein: CASSFSGQSYEQYF; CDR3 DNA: TGTGCCAGCAGCTTTAGCGGGCAATCCTACGAGCAGTACTTC
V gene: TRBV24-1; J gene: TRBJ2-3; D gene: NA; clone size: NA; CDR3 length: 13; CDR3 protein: CATSEALPYTQYF; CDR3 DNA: TGTGCCACCAGTGAGGCCCTCCCTTATACGCAGTATTTT
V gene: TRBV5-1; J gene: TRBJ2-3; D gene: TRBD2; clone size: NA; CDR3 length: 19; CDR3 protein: CASSFRPGLAPWLEDTQYF; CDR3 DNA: TGCGCCAGCAGCTTTCGTCCGGGACTAGCTCCGTGGTTGGAAGATACGCAGTATTTT
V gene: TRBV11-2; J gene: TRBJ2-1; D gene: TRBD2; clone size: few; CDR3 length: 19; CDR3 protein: CASSLIGTSGFSSYNEQFF; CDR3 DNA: TGTGCCAGCAGCTTAATCGGGACTAGCGGGTTTAGCTCCTACAATGAGCAGTTCTTC
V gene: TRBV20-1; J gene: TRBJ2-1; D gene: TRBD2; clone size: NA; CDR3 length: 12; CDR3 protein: CSASSSGSEQFF; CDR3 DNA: TGCAGTGCTAGTTCTAGCGGGAGTGAGCAGTTCTTC
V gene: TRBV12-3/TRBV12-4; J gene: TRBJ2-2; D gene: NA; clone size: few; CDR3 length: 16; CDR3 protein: CASRPAGHVRGGELFF; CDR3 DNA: TGTGCCAGCAGACCGGCCGGCCACGTTCGGGGCGGGGAGCTGTTTTTT
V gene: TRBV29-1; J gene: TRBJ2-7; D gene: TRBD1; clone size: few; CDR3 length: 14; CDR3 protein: CSVAADRGSYEQYF; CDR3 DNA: TGCAGCGTTGCAGCGGACAGGGGTTCCTACGAGCAGTACTTC
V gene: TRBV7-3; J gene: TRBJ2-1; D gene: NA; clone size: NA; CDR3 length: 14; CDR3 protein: CASSIGIADNEQFF; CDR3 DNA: TGTGCCAGCAGCATCGGGATAGCGGACAATGAGCAGTTCTTC
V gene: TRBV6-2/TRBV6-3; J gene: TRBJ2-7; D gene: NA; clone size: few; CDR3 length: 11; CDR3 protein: CASSSLYGWYF; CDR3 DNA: TGTGCCAGCAGTTCCCTCTACGGGTGGTACTTC
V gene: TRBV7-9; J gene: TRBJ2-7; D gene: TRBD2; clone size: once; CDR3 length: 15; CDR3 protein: CASSSTSGAEDEQYF; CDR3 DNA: TGTGCCAGCAGCTCGACTAGCGGGGCAGAAGACGAGCAGTACTTC
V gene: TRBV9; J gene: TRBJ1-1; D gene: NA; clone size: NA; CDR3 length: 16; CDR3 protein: CASSVQTDTGNTEAFF; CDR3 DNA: TGTGCCAGCAGCGTACAGACCGACACGGGGAACACTGAAGCTTTCTTT
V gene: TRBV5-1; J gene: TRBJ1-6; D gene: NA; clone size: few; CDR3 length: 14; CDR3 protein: CASSSGPTGSPLHF; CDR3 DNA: TGCGCCAGCAGCTCGGGTCCTACGGGTTCACCCCTCCACTTT
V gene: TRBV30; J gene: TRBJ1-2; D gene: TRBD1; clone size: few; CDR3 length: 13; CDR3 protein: CAWSTQTGSGYTF; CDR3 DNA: TGTGCCTGGAGCACCCAGACAGGGTCCGGCTACACCTTC
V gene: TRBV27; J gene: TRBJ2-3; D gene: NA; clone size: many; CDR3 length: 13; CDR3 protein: CASSLWGSDTQYF; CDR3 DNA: TGTGCCAGCAGTTTATGGGGGTCAGATACGCAGTATTTT
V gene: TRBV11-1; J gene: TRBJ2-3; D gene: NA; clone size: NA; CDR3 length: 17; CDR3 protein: CASSSFRMESSTDTQYF; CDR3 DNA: TGTGCCAGCAGCTCCTTCCGTATGGAATCTAGCACAGATACGCAGTATTTT
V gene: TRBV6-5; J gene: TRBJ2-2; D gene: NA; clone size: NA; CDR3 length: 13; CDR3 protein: CASSYLPTGELFF; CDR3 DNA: TGTGCCAGCAGTTACTTACCGACCGGGGAGCTGTTTTTT
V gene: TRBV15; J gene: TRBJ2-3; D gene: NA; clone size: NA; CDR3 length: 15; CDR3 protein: CATSREATVPDTQYF; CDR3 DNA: TGTGCCACCAGCAGAGAGGCGACAGTCCCAGATACGCAGTATTTT
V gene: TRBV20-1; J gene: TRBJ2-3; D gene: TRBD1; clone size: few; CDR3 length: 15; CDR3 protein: CSARPGQGATDTQYF; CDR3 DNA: TGCAGTGCTAGACCCGGACAGGGGGCCACAGATACGCAGTATTTT
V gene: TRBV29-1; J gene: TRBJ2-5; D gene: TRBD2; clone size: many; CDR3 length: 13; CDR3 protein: CSVGGGGRETQYF; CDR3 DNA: TGCAGCGTTGGGGGCGGGGGACGAGAGACCCAGTACTTC
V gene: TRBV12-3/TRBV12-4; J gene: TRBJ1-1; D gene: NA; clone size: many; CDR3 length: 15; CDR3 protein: CASSLAGGTNTEAFF; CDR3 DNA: TGTGCCAGCAGTTTAGCTGGGGGTACCAACACTGAAGCTTTCTTT
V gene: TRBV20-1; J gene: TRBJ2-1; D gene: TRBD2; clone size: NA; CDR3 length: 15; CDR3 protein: CSARAGASGYNEQFF; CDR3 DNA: TGCAGTGCTAGAGCCGGGGCTAGCGGTTACAATGAGCAGTTCTTC
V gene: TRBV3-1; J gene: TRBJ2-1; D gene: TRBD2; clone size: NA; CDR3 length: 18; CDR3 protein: CASSRPGLAGGPRNEQFF; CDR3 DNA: TGTGCCAGCAGCCGACCCGGACTAGCGGGAGGGCCACGGAATGAGCAGTTCTTC
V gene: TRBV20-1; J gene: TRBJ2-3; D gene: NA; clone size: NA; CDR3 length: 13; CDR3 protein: CSARPPLTDTQYF; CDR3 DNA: TGCAGTGCTAGGCCCCCGCTCACAGATACGCAGTATTTT
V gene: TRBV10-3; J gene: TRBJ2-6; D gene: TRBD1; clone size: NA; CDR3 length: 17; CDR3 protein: CASIGSQGASGANVLTF; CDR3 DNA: TGTGCCTCCATAGGTTCTCAGGGGGCTTCTGGGGCCAACGTCCTGACTTTC
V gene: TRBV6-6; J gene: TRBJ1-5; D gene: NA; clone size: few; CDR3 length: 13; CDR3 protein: CASSYEGSQPQHF; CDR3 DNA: TGTGCCAGCAGTTACGAAGGAAGTCAGCCCCAGCATTTT
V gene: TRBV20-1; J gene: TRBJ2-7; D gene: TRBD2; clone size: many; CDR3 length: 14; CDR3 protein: CSGTGTSGGGEQYF; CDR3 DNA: TGCAGTGGGACCGGGACTAGCGGGGGTGGCGAGCAGTACTTC
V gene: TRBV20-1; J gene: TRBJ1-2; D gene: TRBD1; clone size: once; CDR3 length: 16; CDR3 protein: CSARGRDRALNYGYTF; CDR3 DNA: TGCAGTGCTAGAGGCCGGGACAGGGCTCTAAACTATGGCTACACCTTC
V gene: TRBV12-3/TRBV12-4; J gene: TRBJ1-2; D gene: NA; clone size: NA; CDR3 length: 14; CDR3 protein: CASSISPTLRGYTF; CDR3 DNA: TGTGCCAGCAGTATCTCACCGACACTACGTGGCTACACCTTC
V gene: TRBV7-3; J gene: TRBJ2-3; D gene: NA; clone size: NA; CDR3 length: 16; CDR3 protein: CASIHSEAVAPDTQYF; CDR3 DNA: TGTGCCAGCATCCATTCAGAAGCGGTGGCACCAGATACGCAGTATTTT
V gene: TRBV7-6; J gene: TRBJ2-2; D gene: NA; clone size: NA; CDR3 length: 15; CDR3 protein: CASSRFRDGSRELFF; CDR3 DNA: TGTGCCAGCAGCCGATTCCGGGACGGGAGCCGGGAGCTGTTTTTT
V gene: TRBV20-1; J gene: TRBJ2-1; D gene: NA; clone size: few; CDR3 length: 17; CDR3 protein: CSARDEGTRISYNEQFF; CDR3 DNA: TGCAGTGCTAGAGATGAGGGCACCAGAATCTCCTACAATGAGCAGTTCTTC
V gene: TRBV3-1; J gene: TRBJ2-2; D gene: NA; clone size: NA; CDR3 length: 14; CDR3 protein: CASSLGYLAGELFF; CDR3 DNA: TGTGCCAGCAGCCTTGGCTACTTGGCCGGGGAGCTGTTTTTT
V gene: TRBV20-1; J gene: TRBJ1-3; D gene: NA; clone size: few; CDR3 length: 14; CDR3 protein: CSAWRSSSGNTIYF; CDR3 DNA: TGCAGTGCTTGGAGAAGTAGCTCTGGAAACACCATATATTTT
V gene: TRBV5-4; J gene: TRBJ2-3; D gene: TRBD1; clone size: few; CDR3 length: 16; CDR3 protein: CASSNGQGRVSDTQYF; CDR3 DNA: TGTGCCAGCAGCAATGGACAGGGGCGAGTGTCAGATACGCAGTATTTT
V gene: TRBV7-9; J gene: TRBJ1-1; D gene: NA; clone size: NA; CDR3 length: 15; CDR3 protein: CASSPPGLTNTEAFF; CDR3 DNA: TGTGCCAGCAGCCCGCCGGGACTCACGAACACTGAAGCTTTCTTT
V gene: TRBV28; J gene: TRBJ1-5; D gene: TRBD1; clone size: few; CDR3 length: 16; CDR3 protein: CASSFLGRGSNQPQHF; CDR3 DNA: TGTGCCAGCAGTTTTTTGGGCAGGGGGAGCAATCAGCCCCAGCATTTT
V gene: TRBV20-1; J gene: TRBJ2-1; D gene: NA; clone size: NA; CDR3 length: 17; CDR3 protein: CSAPSHLTGSSYNEQFF; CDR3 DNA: TGCAGTGCTCCATCCCATCTTACAGGGAGCTCCTACAATGAGCAGTTCTTC
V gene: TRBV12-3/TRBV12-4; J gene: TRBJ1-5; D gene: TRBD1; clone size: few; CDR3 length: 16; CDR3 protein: CASSAQGGGSSQPQHF; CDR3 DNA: TGTGCCAGCAGCGCCCAGGGGGGGGGCTCGAGTCAGCCCCAGCATTTT